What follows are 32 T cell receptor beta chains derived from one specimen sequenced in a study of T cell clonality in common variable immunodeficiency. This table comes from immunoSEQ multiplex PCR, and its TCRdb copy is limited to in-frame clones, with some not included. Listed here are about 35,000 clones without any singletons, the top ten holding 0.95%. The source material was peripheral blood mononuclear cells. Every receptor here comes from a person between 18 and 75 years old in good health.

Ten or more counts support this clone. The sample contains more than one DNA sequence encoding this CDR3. The sequenced CDR3 bases are TGTGCCAGCAAAGCGCCGGGTGGGACAGGGATCACAGATACG. Its translation is CASKAPGGTGITDT. The CDR3 in its entirety is CASKAPGGTGITDTQYF. This chain uses TRBV6-2 or TRBV6-3 with TRBJ2-3; 9 positions agree with TRBD1. The read ends 3 residues early relative to the CDR3; the germline J gene fills the gap. V lost 7 bases and J lost 2; bases outside the gene matches: 13. Germline CDR1 reads MNHEY; CDR2 reads SVGEGT. The CDR3 spans 17 residues.

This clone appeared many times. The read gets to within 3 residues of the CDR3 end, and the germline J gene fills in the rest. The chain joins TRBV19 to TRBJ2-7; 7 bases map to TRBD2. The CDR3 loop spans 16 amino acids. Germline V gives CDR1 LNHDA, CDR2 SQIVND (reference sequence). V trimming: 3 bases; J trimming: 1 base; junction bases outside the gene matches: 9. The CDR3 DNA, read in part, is TGTGCCAGTAGTATGGGAGGGGCTTCGGTATCCTACGAG. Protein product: CASSMGGASVSYE. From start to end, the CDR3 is CASSMGGASVSYEQYF.

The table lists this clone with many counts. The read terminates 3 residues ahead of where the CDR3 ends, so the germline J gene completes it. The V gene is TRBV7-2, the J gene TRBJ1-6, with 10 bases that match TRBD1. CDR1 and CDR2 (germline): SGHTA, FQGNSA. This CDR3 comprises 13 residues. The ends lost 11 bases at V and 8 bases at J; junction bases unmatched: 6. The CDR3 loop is CASGQGGYSPLHF. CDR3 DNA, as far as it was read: TGTGCCTCCGGACAGGGGGGGTATTCACCC.

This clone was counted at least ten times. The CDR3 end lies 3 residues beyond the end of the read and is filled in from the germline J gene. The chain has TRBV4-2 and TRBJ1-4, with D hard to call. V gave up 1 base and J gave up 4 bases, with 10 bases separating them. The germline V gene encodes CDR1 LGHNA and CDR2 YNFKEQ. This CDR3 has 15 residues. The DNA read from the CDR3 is TGTGCCAGCAGCCAAGTTGGTCAGATTAATGAAAAA. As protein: CASSQVGQINEK. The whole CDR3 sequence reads CASSQVGQINEKLFF.

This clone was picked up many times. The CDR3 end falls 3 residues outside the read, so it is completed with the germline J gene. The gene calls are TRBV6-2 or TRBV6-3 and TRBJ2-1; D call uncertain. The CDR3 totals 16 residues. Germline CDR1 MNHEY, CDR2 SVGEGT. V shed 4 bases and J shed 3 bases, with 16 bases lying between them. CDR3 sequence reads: CASSSSRRPLYNEQFF. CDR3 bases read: TGTGCCAGCAGTTCATCGCGGCGGCCCCTCTACAATGAG.

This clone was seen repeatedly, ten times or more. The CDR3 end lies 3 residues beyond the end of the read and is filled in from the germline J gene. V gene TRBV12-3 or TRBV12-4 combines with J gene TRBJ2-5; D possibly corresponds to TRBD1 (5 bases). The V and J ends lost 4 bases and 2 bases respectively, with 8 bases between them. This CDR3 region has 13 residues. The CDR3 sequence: CASSSKGQETQYF. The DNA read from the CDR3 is TGTGCCAGCAGTTCTAAGGGGCAAGAGACC.

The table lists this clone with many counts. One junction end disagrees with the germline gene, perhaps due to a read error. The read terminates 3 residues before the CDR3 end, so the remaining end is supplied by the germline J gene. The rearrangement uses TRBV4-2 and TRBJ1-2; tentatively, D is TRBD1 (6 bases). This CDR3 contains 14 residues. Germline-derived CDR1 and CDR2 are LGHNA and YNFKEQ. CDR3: CASSQDHRDYGYTF. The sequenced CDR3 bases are TGCGCCAGCAGCCAAGATCACAGGGACTATGGC.

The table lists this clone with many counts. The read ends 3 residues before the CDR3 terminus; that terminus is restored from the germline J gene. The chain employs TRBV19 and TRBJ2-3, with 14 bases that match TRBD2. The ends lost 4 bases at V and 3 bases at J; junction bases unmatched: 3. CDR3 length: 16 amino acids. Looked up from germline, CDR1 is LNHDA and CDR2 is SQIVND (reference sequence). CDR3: CASSTRLAGGTDTQYF. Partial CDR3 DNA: TGTGCCAGTAGTACTCGACTAGCGGGAGGGACAGATACG.

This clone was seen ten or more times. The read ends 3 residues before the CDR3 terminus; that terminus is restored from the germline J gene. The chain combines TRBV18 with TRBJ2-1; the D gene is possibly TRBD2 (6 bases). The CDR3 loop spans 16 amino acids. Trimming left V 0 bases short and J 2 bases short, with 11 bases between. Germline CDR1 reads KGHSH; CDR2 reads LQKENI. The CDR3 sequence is CASSPPGSGAYNEQFF. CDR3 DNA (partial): TGTGCCAGCTCACCACCGGGTTCGGGGGCCTACAATGAG.

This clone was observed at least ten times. The CDR3 DNA, read in part, is TGCAGTGCTAGAGACAGGGGGGACAGTGAG. As protein: CSARDRGDSE. The entire CDR3 sequence reads CSARDRGDSEQFF. The J gene is TRBJ2-1, the V gene TRBV20-1; perhaps TRBD1 as D (7 bases). The read ends 3 residues early relative to the CDR3; the germline J gene fills the gap. CDR1 is DFQATT, CDR2 SNEGSKA, per germline (reference sequence). The CDR3 is made up of 13 amino acids. Deletions cut 0 bases from V and 9 bases from J, with 12 bases between.

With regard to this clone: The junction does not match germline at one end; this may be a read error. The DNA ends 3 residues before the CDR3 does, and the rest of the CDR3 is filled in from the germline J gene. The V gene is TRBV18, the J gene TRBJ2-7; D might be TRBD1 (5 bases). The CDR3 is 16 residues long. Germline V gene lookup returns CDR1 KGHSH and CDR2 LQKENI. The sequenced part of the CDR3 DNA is TGTGCCAGCTCCCCACCGGGCAGGGCGAGCTCCTCCGAG. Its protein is CASSPPGRASSSE. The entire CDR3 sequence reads CASSPPGRASSSEQYF. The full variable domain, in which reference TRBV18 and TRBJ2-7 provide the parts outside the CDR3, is NAGVMQNPRHLVRRRGQEARLRCSPMKGHSHVYWYRQLPEEGLKFMVYLQKENIIDESGMPKERFSAEFPKEGPSILRIQQVVRGDSAAYFCASSPPGRASSSEQYFGPGTRLTVT.

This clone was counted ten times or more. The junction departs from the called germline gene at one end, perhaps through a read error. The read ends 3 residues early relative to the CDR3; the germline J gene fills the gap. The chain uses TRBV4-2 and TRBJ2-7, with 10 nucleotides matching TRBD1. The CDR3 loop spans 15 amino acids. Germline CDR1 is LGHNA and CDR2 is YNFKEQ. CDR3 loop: CASSQVPGQGYEQYF. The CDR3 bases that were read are TGCGCCAGCAGCCAAGTACCGGGACAGGGGTACGAG.

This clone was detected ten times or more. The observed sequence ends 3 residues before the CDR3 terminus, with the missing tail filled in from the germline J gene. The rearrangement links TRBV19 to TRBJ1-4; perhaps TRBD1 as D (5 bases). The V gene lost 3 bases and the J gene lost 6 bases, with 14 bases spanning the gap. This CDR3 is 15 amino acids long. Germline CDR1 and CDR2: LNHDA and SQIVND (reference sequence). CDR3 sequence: CASSILGQAYEKLFF. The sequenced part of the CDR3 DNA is TGTGCCAGTAGTATCCTGGGGCAGGCCTATGAAAAA.

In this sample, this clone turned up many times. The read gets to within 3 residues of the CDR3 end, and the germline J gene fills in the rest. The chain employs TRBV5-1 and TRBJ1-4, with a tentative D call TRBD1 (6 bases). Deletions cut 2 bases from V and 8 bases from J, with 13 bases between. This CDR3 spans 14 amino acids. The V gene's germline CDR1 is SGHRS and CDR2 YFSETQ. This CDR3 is CASSLGGAEEKLFF. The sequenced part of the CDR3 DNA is TGCGCCAGCAGCTTAGGGGGGGCGGAGGAAAAA.

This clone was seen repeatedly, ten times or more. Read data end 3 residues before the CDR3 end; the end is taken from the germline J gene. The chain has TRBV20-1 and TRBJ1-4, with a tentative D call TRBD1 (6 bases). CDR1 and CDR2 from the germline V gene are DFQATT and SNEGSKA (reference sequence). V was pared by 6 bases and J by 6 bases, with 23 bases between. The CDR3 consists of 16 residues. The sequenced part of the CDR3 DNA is TGCAGTGCGCCTGGTTACAAACAGGGTAGGGATGAAAAA. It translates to CSAPGYKQGRDEK. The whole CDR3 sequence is CSAPGYKQGRDEKLFF.

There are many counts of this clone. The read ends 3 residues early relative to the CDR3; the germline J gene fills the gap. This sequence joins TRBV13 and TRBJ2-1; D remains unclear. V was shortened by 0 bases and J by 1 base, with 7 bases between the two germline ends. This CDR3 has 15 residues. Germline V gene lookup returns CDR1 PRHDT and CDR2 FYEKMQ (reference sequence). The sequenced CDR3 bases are TGTGCCAGCAGCTTAGGCCTCGGGTCCTACAATGAG. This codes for CASSLGLGSYNE. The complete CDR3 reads CASSLGLGSYNEQFF.

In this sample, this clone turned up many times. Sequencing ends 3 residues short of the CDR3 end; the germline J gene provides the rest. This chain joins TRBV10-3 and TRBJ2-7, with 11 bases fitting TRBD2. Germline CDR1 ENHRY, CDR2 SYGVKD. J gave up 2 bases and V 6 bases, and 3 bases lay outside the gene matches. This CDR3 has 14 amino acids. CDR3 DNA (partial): TGTGCCATCAGAAAGACTAGCGGGACCTACGAG. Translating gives CAIRKTSGTYE. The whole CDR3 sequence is CAIRKTSGTYEQYF.

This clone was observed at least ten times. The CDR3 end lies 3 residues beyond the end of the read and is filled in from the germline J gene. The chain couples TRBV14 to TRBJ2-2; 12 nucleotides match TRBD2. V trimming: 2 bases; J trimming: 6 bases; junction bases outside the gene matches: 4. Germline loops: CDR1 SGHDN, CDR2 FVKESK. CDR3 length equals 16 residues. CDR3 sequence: CASSQLAGGPAGELFF. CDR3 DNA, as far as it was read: TGTGCCAGCAGCCAACTAGCGGGAGGGCCCGCCGGGGAG.

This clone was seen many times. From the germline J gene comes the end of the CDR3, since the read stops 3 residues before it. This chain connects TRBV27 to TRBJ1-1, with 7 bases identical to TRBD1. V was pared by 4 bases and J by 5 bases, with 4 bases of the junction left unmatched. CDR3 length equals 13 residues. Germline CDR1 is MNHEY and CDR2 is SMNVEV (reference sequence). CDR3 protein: CASSYRGRTEAFF. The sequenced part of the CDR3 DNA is TGTGCCAGCAGTTACAGGGGAAGGACTGAA.

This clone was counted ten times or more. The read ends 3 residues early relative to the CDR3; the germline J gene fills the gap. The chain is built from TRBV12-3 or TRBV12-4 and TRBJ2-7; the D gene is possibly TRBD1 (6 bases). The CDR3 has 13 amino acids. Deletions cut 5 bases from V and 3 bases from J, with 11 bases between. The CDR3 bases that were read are TGTGCCAGCAGTCTGACAGGAAACTACGAG. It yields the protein CASSLTGNYE. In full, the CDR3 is CASSLTGNYEQYF.

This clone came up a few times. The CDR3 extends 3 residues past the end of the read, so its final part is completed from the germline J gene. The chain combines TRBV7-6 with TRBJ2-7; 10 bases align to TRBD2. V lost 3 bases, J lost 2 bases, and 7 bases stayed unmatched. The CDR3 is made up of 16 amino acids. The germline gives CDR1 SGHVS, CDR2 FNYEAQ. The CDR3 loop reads CASSLGVAGGPYEQYF. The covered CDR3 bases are TGTGCCAGCAGCTTGGGGGTAGCGGGAGGCCCCTACGAG. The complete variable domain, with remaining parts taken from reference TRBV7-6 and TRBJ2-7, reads GAGVSQSPRYKVTKRGQDVALRCDPISGHVSLYWYRQALGQGPEFLTYFNYEAQQDKSGLPNDRFSAERPEGSISTLTIQRTEQRDSAMYRCASSLGVAGGPYEQYFGPGTRLTVT.

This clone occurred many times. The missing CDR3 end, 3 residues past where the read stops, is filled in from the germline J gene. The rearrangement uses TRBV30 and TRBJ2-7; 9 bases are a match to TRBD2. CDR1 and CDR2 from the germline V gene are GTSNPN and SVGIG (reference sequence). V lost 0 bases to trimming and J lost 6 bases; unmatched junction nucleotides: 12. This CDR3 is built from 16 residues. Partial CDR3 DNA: TGTGCCTGGAGTGTTTGGGTTGGCGGGGGGGCGAGCGAG. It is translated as CAWSVWVGGGASE. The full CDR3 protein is CAWSVWVGGGASEQYF.

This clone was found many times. The chain's CDR3 is CAISGQDRGEDTQYF. The covered CDR3 bases are TGTGCCATCAGTGGGCAGGACAGGGGGGAGGATACG. This chain joins TRBV10-3 and TRBJ2-3; 10 bases line up with TRBD1. The CDR3 end lies 3 residues beyond the end of the read and is filled in from the germline J gene. J was trimmed by 6 bases and V by 4 bases; bases with no gene match: 7. There are 15 residues in the CDR3. Germline CDR1 and CDR2: ENHRY and SYGVKD.

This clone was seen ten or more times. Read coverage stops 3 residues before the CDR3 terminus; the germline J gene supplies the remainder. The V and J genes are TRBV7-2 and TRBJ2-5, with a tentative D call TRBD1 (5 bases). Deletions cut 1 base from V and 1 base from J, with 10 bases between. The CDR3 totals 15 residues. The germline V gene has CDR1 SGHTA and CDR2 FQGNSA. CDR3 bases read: TGTGCCAGCAGCTTAGTCGGCAGGGCCCAAGAGACC. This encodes CASSLVGRAQET. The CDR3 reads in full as CASSLVGRAQETQYF.

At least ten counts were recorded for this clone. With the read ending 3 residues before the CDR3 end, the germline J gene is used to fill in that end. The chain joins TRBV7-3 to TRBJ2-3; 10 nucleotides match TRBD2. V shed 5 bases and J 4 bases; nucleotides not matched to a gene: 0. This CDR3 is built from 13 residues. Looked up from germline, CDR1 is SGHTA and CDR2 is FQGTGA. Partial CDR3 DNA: TGTGCCAGCAGCCTAGCGGGAGCAGATACG. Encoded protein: CASSLAGADT. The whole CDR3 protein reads CASSLAGADTQYF.

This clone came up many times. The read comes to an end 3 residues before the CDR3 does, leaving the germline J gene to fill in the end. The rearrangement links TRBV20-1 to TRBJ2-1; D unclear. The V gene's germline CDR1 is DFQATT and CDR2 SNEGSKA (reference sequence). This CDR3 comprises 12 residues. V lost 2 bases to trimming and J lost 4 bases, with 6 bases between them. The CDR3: CSARPLYNEQFF. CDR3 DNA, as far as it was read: TGCAGTGCTAGACCCCTTTACAATGAG.

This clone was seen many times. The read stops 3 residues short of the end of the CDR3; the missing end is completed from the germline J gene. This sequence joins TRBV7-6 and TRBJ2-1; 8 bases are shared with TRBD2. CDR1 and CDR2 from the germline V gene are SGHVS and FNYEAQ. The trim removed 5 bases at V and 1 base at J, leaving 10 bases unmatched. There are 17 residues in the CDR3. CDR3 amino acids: CASSHPGGVGSYNEQFF. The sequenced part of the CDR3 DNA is TGTGCCAGCAGCCACCCGGGAGGGGTAGGTTCCTACAATGAG.

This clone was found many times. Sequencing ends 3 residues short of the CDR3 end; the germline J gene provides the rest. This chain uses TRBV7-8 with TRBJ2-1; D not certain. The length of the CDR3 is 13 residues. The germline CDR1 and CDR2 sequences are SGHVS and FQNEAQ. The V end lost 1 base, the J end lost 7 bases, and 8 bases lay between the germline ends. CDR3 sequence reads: CASSLVTANEQFF. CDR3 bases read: TGTGCCAGCAGCTTAGTAACAGCAAATGAG.

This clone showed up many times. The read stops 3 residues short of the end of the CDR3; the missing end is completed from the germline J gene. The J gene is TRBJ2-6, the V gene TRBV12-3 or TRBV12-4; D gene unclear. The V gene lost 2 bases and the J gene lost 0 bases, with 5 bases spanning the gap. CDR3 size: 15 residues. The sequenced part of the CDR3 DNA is TGTGCCAGCAGTTTAATAGTCTCTGGGGCCAACGTC. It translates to CASSLIVSGANV. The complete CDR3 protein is CASSLIVSGANVLTF.

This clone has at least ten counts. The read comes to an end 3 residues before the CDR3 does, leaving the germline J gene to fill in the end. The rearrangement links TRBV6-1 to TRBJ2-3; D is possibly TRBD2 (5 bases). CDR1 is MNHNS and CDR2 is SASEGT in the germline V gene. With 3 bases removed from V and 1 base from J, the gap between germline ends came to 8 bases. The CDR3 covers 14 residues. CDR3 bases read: TGTGCCAGCAGTGATGACGGGGGCACAGATACG. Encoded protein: CASSDDGGTDT. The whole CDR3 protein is CASSDDGGTDTQYF.

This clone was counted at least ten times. Partial CDR3 DNA: TGCAGTGCTAGACCCAGCGGCCCCTACGAG. This gives the protein CSARPSGPYE. The CDR3 in its entirety is CSARPSGPYEQYF. This chain connects TRBV20-1 to TRBJ2-7, with D maybe TRBD2 (5 bases). The read stops 3 residues short of the end of the CDR3; the missing end is completed from the germline J gene. Trimming shortened V by 2 bases and J by 2 bases, and 10 bases separated the two germline ends. CDR3 length equals 13 residues. CDR1 is DFQATT, CDR2 SNEGSKA, per germline (reference sequence).

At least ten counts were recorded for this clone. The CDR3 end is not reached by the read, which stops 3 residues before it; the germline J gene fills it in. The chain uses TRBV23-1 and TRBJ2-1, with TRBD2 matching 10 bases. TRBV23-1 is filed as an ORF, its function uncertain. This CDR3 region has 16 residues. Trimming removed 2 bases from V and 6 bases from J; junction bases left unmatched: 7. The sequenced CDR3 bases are TGCGCCAGCAGTCAACCGAGCGGGGGGGCCACCAATGAG. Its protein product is CASSQPSGGATNE. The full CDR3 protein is CASSQPSGGATNEQFF.